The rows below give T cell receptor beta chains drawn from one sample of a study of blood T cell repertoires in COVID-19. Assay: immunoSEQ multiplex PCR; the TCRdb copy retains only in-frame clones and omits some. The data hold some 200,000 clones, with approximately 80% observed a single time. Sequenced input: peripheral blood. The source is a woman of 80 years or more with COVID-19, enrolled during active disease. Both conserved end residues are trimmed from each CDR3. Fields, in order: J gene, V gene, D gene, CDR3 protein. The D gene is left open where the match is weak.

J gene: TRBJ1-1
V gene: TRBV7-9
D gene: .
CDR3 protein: ASSLVRGNEAF

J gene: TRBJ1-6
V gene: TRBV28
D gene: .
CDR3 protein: ASKGSSYNSPLH

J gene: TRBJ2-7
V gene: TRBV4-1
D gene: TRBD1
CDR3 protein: ASSQGDRDEQY

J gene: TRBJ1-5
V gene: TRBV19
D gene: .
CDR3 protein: ASSPQDQPQH

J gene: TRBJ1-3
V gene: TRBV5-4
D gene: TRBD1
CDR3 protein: ASSYGQGSGNTIY

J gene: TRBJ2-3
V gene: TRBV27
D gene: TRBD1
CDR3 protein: ASSLGTGYITDTQY

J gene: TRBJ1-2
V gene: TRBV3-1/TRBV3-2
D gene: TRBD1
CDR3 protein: ASSLDRDSRYGYT

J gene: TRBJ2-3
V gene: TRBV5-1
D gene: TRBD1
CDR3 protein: ASRPQGRDTQY

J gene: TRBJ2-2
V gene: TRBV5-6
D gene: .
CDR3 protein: ASSQLAWGGELF

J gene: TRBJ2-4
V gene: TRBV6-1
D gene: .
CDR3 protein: ASSEPGSSKNIQY

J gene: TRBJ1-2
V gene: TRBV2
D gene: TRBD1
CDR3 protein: ASSAHRTGGDYGYT

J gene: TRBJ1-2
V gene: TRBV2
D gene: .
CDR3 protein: AGNTGSPGGYT

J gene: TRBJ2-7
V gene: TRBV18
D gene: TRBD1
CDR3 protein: ASSPSGQGEY

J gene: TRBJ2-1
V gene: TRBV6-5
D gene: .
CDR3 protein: ASSLTGPTDYNEQF

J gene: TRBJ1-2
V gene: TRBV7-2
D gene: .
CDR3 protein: ASSQDGGRVGYGYT

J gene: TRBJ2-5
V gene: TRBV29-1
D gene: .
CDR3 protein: SVGGEETQY

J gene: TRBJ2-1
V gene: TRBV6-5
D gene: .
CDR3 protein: ASSYSVGRGYNEQF

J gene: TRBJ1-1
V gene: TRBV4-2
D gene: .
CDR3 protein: ASCRGGPAEAF

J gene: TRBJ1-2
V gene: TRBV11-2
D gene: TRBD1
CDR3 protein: ASSVNRGTSRANYGYT

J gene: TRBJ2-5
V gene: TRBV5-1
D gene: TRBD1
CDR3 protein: ASSLVGTGGMETQY

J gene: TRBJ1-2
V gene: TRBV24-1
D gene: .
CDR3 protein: ATSDSQFLISSRYGYT

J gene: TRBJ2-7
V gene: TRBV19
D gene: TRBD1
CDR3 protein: ASSMGTGGYEQY

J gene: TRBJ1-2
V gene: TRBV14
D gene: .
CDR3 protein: ASSQQGYGYT

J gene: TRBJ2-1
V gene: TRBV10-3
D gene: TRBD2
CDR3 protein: AISVIGGAQSSYNEQF

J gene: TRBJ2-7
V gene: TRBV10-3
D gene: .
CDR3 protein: AISESWGENEQY

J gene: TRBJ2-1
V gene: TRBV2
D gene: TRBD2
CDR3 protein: ASSVNSGANYNEQF

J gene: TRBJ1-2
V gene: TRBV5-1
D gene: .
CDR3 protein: ASSLDLSTGFHGYT

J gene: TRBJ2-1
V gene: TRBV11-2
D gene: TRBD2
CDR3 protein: ASAGTSGDNEQF

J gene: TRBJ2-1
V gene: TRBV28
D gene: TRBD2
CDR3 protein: ASSLLLAGGADEQF

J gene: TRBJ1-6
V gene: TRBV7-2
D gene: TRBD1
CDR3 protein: ASRPNRGLGSPLH

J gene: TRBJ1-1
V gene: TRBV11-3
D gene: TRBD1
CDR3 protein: ASSPPGQGSEAF

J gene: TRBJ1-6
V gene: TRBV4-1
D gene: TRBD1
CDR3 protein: ASSQVGTGTSPLH

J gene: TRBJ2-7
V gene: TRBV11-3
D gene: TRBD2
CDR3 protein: ASSPPFLAGYEQY

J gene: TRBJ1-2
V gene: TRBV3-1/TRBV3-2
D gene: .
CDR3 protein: ASSQAIGGVDYGYT

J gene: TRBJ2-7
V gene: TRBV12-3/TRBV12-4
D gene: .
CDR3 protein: ASSYGQTYEQY

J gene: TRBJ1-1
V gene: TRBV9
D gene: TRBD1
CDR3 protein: ASSAPGGTEAF

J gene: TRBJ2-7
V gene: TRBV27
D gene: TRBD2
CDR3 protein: ASSSPRGGRYEQY

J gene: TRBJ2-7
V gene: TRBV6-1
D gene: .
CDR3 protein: ASSEPGASYEQY

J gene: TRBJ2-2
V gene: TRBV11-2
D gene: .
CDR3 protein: ASSPLAGSPGELF

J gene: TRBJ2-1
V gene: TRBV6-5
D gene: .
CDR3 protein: ASRENNEQF

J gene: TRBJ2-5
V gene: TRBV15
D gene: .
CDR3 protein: ATSSEGTKETQY

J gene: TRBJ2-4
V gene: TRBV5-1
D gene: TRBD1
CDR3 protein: ASSLGTGENIQY

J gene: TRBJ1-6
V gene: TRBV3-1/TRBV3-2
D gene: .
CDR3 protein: ASSQTGFTSSYNSPLH

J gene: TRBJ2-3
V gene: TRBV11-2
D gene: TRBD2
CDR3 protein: ASSLGLAGGTDTQY

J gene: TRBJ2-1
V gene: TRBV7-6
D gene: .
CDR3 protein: ASSVQVHNEQF

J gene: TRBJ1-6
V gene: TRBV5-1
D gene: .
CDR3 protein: ASSLDPTGDSPLH

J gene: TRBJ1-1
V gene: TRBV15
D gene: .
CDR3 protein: ATSRDGITEAF

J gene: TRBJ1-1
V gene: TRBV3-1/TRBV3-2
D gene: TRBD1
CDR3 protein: ASSQDDRADQLNTEAF

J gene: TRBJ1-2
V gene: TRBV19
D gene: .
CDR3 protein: ASSIRGNQGYT

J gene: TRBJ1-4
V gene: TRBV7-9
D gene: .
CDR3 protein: ASSTLGPDEKLF

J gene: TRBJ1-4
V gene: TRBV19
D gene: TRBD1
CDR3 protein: ASSRDRGRTNEKLF

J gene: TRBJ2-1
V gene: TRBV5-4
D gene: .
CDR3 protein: ASSSGRGTYNEQF

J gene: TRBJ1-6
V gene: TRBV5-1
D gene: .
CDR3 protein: ASGETGNFNSPLH